This TCR beta chain was captured in a study of blood T cell repertoires in COVID-19. The wider study: Acute and convalescent COVID-19 specimens originated in the United States, Italy and Spain.

In the original workflow: Reference gene primer amplification gave nucleated cell count estimates. Sequencing used immunoSEQ multiplex PCR; TCRdb keeps in-frame clones, though not all of them. The D gene and trimming were derived from the DNA, and the V and J assignments and clone size from that table. The table shows about 200,000 clones, with over 75% occurring only once. This TCR came from a person aged 65-85 years with COVID-19, enrolled during active disease. The sample taken for sequencing was peripheral blood.

In DNA, the CDR3 is TGTGCCAGCAGCGGATGGACAGGGGGCCTTTCACCCCTCCACTTT. Its translation is CASSGWTGGLSPLHF. V and J are TRBV9 and TRBJ1-6; 11 bases agree with TRBD1. This CDR3 comprises 15 residues. The junction had 5 bases not matched to a gene; V was cut back by 3 bases and J by 9 bases. In germline, CDR1 is SGDLS, CDR2 YYNGEE. Full variable domain (missing parts from reference TRBV9 and TRBJ1-6): DSGVTQTPKHLITATGQRVTLRCSPRSGDLSVYWYQQSLDQGLQFLIQYYNGEERAKGNILERFSAQQFPDLHSELNLSSLELGDSALYFCASSGWTGGLSPLHFGNGTRLTVT.